These 27 T cell receptor beta chains were all obtained from the same sample, sequenced in a study of blood T cell repertoires in COVID-19. The method was immunoSEQ multiplex PCR; TCRdb's version includes in-frame clones alone and lacks a portion of them. The sample contains 300,000 to 400,000 clones, 89% of which appear only once. The sequenced sample was peripheral blood. The source of these receptors is a woman aged 30 to 39 with COVID-19, enrolled during active disease.

Only one count was recorded for this clone. The genes are TRBV27 and TRBJ2-1; 7 nucleotides match TRBD1. The CDR3 totals 17 residues. Germline CDR1 reads MNHEY; CDR2 reads SMNVEV (reference sequence). The J segment lost 3 bases and the V segment lost 3 bases, leaving 11 bases of the junction unmatched. As DNA, the CDR3 is TGTGCCAGCAGTTTCGCCCGACAGGGCTTGATCTACAATGAGCAGTTCTTC. It encodes CASSFARQGLIYNEQFF.

The V and J genes are TRBV19 and TRBJ1-1; 8 nucleotides line up with TRBD1. V dropped 3 bases and J dropped 10; count of bases not matched to a gene: 19. The CDR3 loop spans 17 amino acids. Per germline, CDR1 LNHDA and CDR2 SQIVND (reference sequence). The CDR3 loop is CASSIIGGGQGGFAAFF. For the CDR3, the DNA is TGTGCCAGTAGTATTATAGGGGGAGGACAGGGAGGTTTTGCAGCTTTCTTT.

This chain links TRBV10-2 with TRBJ2-7; 7 nucleotides line up with TRBD1. Trimming cost V 7 bases and J 0 bases; bases outside gene matches: 6. The CDR3 has 14 residues. Per the germline V gene, CDR1 is WSHSY and CDR2 is SAAADI. As DNA, the CDR3 is TGCGCCAGCAAGCAAGGGGGCCTCTCCTACGAGCAGTACGTC. This gives the protein CASKQGGLSYEQYV.

The CDR3 reads CASSLAGVEPRGNTIYF. CDR3 nucleotide sequence: TGTGCCAGCAGCTTGGCGGGGGTCGAGCCTAGAGGAAACACCATATATTTT. V and J are TRBV5-4 and TRBJ1-3; tentative D call: TRBD1 (5 bases). The CDR3 runs 17 residues. Germline V gives CDR1 SGHNT, CDR2 YYREEE (reference sequence). Trimming removed 0 bases at V and 4 bases at J, with 17 bases between. Looking up the rest from reference TRBV5-4 and TRBJ1-3 gives the full variable domain: ETGVTQSPTHLIKTRGQQVTLRCSSQSGHNTVSWYQQALGQGPQFIFQYYREEENGRGNFPPRFSGLQFPNYSSELNVNALELDDSALYLCASSLAGVEPRGNTIYFGEGSWLTVV.

V gene TRBV14 combines with J gene TRBJ1-5; 9 nucleotides align to TRBD1. The CDR3 is made up of 17 amino acids. Germline loops: CDR1 SGHDN, CDR2 FVKESK. The trim removed 5 bases at V and 0 bases at J, leaving 8 bases unmatched. The CDR3 DNA is TGTGCCAGCAGCGAAGGGACAGGGAAATATAGCAATCAGCCCCAGCATTTT. It translates to CASSEGTGKYSNQPQHF.

The chain is built from TRBV5-8 and TRBJ1-1, with 9 positions matching TRBD1. This CDR3 is 14 amino acids long. The germline V gene encodes CDR1 SGHTS and CDR2 YDEGEE. V dropped 3 bases and J dropped 1; count of bases not matched to a gene: 1. As DNA, the CDR3 is TGTGCCAGCAGCTCGGGACAGGGGAACACTGAAGCTTTCTTT. This encodes CASSSGQGNTEAFF.

The chain employs TRBV28 and TRBJ2-5, with 9 bases that match TRBD2. J was trimmed by 5 bases and V by 4 bases; bases with no gene match: 8. The CDR3 covers 15 residues. Germline loops: CDR1 MDHEN, CDR2 SYDVKM. CDR3 sequence reads: CASSYIAGAGETQYF. The CDR3 nucleotides are TGTGCCAGCAGTTATATAGCGGGGGCCGGGGAGACCCAGTACTTC.

This chain links TRBV6-2 or TRBV6-3 with TRBJ2-7, with D perhaps TRBD1 (5 bases). Trimming removed 3 bases from V and 7 bases from J, with 7 bases in between. CDR1 is MNHEY, CDR2 SVGEGT, per germline. CDR3 length: 11 residues. The CDR3 loop is CASSYRGEQYV. In nucleotides, the CDR3 is TGTGCCAGCAGTTATAGGGGAGAGCAGTACGTC.

The chain combines TRBV7-2 with TRBJ2-7; 7 bases fit TRBD2. CDR3 length: 15 residues. Germline-derived CDR1 and CDR2 are SGHTA and FQGNSA. The trim removed 0 bases at V and 3 bases at J, leaving 5 bases unmatched. The CDR3 is CASSLALGGGYEQYV. The CDR3 bases are TGTGCCAGCAGCTTAGCCCTTGGGGGGGGCTACGAGCAGTACGTC.

The CDR3 DNA reads as TGTGCCATCAGTGACGGAGCGGGAGGCACAGATACGCAGTATTTT. Amino acid sequence: CAISDGAGGTDTQYF. V and J are TRBV10-3 and TRBJ2-3; 8 bases are a match to TRBD2. J was trimmed by 1 base and V by 3 bases; bases with no gene match: 3. The germline gives CDR1 ENHRY, CDR2 SYGVKD. The CDR3 loop spans 15 amino acids.

This chain links TRBV4-2 with TRBJ2-2, with D perhaps matching TRBD2 (5 bases). V was cut by 1 base and J by 2 bases, with 20 bases left in between. The CDR3 has 19 amino acids. Germline CDR1 is LGHNA and CDR2 is YNFKEQ. DNA for the CDR3: TGTGCCAGCAGCCAAGGGGAAGGCGGACTCTCGACAAACACCGGGGAGCTGTTTTTT. It codes for CASSQGEGGLSTNTGELFF.

The genes are TRBV9 and TRBJ1-2; D gene unclear. CDR1 SGDLS and CDR2 YYNGEE come from the germline V gene. This CDR3 region has 14 residues. Trimming stripped 0 bases from V and 3 bases from J, with 9 bases between. CDR3 bases: TGTGCCAGCAGCGTAGGGCTGGCCCACTATGGCTACACCTTC. This gives the protein CASSVGLAHYGYTF.

The chain carries TRBV18 and TRBJ1-3; D gene uncertain. The CDR3 is 16 residues long. Germline-derived CDR1 and CDR2 are KGHSH and LQKENI. The V end was cut by 2 bases, the J end by 0 bases, with 11 bases between. The CDR3 bases are TGTGCCAGCTCACCAGCTGTCCCCGGCTCTGGAAACACCATATATTTT. Translation gives CASSPAVPGSGNTIYF.

This clone was seen just once. V is TRBV11-2 and J is TRBJ2-7, with D hard to call. This CDR3 is 15 amino acids long. Germline CDR1 is SGHAT and CDR2 is FQNNGV. V was cut by 5 bases and J by 4 bases, with 18 bases left in between. The CDR3 sequence: CASSPTRSRAYEQYF. The CDR3 DNA sequence: TGTGCCAGCAGCCCCACCCGTAGCAGAGCGTACGAGCAGTACTTC.

The chain employs TRBV21-1 and TRBJ2-3; the table gives TRBD1 as D, unverified against the DNA. TRBV21-1 is an annotated pseudogene. There are 17 residues in the CDR3. The CDR3 coding sequence is TGTGCCAGCAGCAAAGTTGTCCGGGACAGGGCCCCAGATACGCAGTATTTT. Its protein is CASSKVVRDRAPDTQYF.

This sequence joins TRBV6-5 and TRBJ1-4; 8 bases fit TRBD1. V was pared by 6 bases and J by 10 bases, with 10 bases of the junction left unmatched. The CDR3 spans 14 residues. CDR1 and CDR2 (germline): MNHEY, SVGAGI. The CDR3 DNA sequence: TGTGCCAGCAGAGAGGACAGGGAAGTCGGAAAACTGTTTTTT. Translation: CASREDREVGKLFF.

V and J are TRBV21-1 and TRBJ2-3; the D call of TRBD2 is as the table states it, not checked on the DNA. TRBV21-1 is marked as a pseudogene. The length of the CDR3 is 19 residues. The CDR3 nucleotides read TGTGCCGGCATGACTCCGGGACTAGCGGGAGGATTGCCCGAAGATACGCAGTATTTT. This encodes CAGMTPGLAGGLPEDTQYF.

The J gene is TRBJ2-5, the V gene TRBV2; 8 bases are shared with TRBD2. The V segment lost 6 bases and the J segment 0 bases; nucleotides outside the gene matches: 12. This CDR3 has 17 residues. CDR1 SNHLY and CDR2 FYNNEI come from the germline V gene. DNA for the CDR3: TGTGCCAGCAGCGCGTCCGGCGGGGGGCCAAACCAAGAGACCCAGTACTTC. This gives the protein CASSASGGGPNQETQYF.

The gene calls are TRBV5-5 and TRBJ2-5; 14 nucleotides agree with TRBD2. The V segment lost 4 bases and the J segment 1 base; nucleotides outside the gene matches: 6. Germline CDR1 reads SGHKS; CDR2 reads YYEKEE (reference sequence). The CDR3 has 17 residues. CDR3 coding DNA: TGTGCCAGCAGCCGACTAGCGGGAGGGCCGGGCCAAGAGACCCAGTACTTC. Its translation is CASSRLAGGPGQETQYF. Combining the CDR3 with reference TRBV5-5 and TRBJ2-5 gives the whole variable domain DAGVTQSPTHLIKTRGQQVTLRCSPISGHKSVSWYQQVLGQGPQFIFQYYEKEERGRGNFPDRFSARQFPNYSSELNVNALLLGDSALYLCASSRLAGGPGQETQYFGPGTRLLVL.

The chain recombines TRBV28 with TRBJ2-5; tentatively, D is TRBD2 (6 bases). The CDR3 runs 14 residues. Germline values: CDR1 MDHEN, CDR2 SYDVKM. Trimming pared 4 bases from V and 7 bases from J, leaving 16 bases between. For the CDR3, the DNA is TGTGCCAGCAGTTGGGGCCGGGGGATCGGGACCCAGTACTTC. Encoded protein: CASSWGRGIGTQYF. The full variable domain, with the rest looked up from reference TRBV28 and TRBJ2-5, is DVKVTQSSRYLVKRTGEKVFLECVQDMDHENMFWYRQDPGLGLRLIYFSYDVKMKEKGDIPEGYSVSREKKERFSLILESASTNQTSMYLCASSWGRGIGTQYFGPGTRLLVL.

This clone was found once. The rearrangement uses TRBV5-4 and TRBJ2-7; 8 nucleotides agree with TRBD2. The CDR3 length is 16 residues. Losses at the gene ends were 3 bases for V and 3 bases for J; bases not matched to a gene: 11. Germline V gives CDR1 SGHNT, CDR2 YYREEE (reference sequence). The CDR3 loop reads CASSSMPGLVHYEQYF. The CDR3, as DNA: TGTGCCAGCAGCTCGATGCCGGGACTAGTCCACTACGAGCAGTACTTC. The entire variable domain, with the rest obtained from reference TRBV5-4 and TRBJ2-7, is as follows: ETGVTQSPTHLIKTRGQQVTLRCSSQSGHNTVSWYQQALGQGPQFIFQYYREEENGRGNFPPRFSGLQFPNYSSELNVNALELDDSALYLCASSSMPGLVHYEQYFGPGTRLTVT.

This chain joins TRBV7-6 and TRBJ2-1, with TRBD2 identical over 13 bases. Trimming took 5 bases from V and 7 from J; bases not matched to a gene: 23. The CDR3 extends over 21 amino acids. From germline, CDR1 is SGHVS and CDR2 FNYEAQ. For the CDR3, the DNA is TGTGCCAGCAGCCCCGGACTAGCGGGAGATTACGGCTCCTACAATCGGAATGAGCAGTTCTTC. As protein: CASSPGLAGDYGSYNRNEQFF.

The CDR3 nucleotides read TGTGCCAGCCTCGGAGGGCCAGAAGATAGCAATCAGCCCCAGCATTTT. Amino acids: CASLGGPEDSNQPQHF. J is TRBJ1-5 and V is TRBV25-1; no clear D gene. From germline, CDR1 is MGHDK and CDR2 SYGVNS. V gave up 8 bases and J gave up 0 bases, with 17 bases separating them. CDR3 length equals 16 residues.

This clone showed up just once. The chain recombines TRBV7-2 with TRBJ2-1, with D perhaps TRBD2 (5 bases). The germline V gene encodes CDR1 SGHTA and CDR2 FQGNSA. Trimming shortened V by 4 bases and J by 6 bases, and 16 bases separated the two germline ends. The CDR3 loop spans 15 amino acids. CDR3: CASSYDGGGGNEQFF. The DNA for the CDR3 is TGTGCCAGCAGCTACGACGGAGGTGGAGGCAATGAGCAGTTCTTC.

The V and J genes are TRBV7-2 and TRBJ1-2; TRBD1 is a possible D gene (5 bases). This CDR3 has 18 amino acids. Trimming left V 5 bases short and J 0 bases short, with 22 bases between. Per the germline V gene, CDR1 is SGHTA and CDR2 is FQGNSA. CDR3 sequence (DNA): TGTGCCAGCAGCCCCGGGGGACCCAGCTTAGTAGCTAACTATGGCTACACCTTC. Protein: CASSPGGPSLVANYGYTF.

The V call is TRBV28, the J call TRBJ2-7; the D gene is possibly TRBD1 (5 bases). V was cut by 6 bases and J by 3 bases, with 15 bases left in between. Germline-derived CDR1 and CDR2 are MDHEN and SYDVKM. The CDR3 spans 14 residues. The CDR3 DNA follows: TGTGCCAGCAGCAGCATTGACAGCATCTACGAGCAGTACGTC. Its translation is CASSSIDSIYEQYV.

This chain joins TRBV10-1 and TRBJ2-1; 15 bases align to TRBD2. Germline values: CDR1 WNHNN, CDR2 SYGVQD (reference sequence). V dropped 7 bases and J dropped 1; count of bases not matched to a gene: 8. CDR3 length: 18 residues. CDR3 sequence (DNA): TGCGCCAGCACCCGGACTAGCGGGAGGGCCGAATCCTACAATGAGCAGTTCTTC. Protein product: CASTRTSGRAESYNEQFF.